Listed below are T cell receptor beta chains from one sample, sequenced in a study of OX40 agonist ivuxolimab in advanced cancers. The assay was immunoSEQ multiplex PCR, and TCRdb's table has in-frame clones only and misses some. The sample includes fewer than 90,000 clones, 87% seen only once; the top ten take 0.2% to 0.3%. Sequencing was performed on CD4+ or CD8+ T cells sorted from blood, taken in a trial of the OX40 agonist ivuxolimab. The source is an adult with an advanced solid tumor such as melanoma, head and neck, liver or kidney cancer. The CDR3 runs from the conserved cysteine through the conserved F or W. Only part of the rows carry a size: once, few, many, or a class if the clone is expanded.

clone_size	v_call	cdr3_aa
.	TRBV10-3	CAISDPFRASGSSYNEQFF
.	TRBV11-2	CASSLGPNTEAFF
.	TRBV7-3	CASSLQGLQNTEAFF
.	TRBV19	CASSNYPVEGYTF
once	TRBV2	CASSGQGTEKLFF
few	TRBV7-3	CASSFSETGSYEQYF
.	TRBV11-2	CASSLGREYNEQFF
.	TRBV4-3	CASSQERAANEQFF
.	TRBV18	CASSPDRGHNEQFF
.	TRBV11-2	CASSTISGRVTDTQYF
.	TRBV25-1	CASSEFKGGAGEQYF
once	TRBV5-1	CASSLTTDTEAFF
.	TRBV4-1	CASSQGAQGGSTDTQYF
.	TRBV18	CASSPSRGSASSTDTQYF
.	TRBV11-3	CASSTRAGTSGNEQFF